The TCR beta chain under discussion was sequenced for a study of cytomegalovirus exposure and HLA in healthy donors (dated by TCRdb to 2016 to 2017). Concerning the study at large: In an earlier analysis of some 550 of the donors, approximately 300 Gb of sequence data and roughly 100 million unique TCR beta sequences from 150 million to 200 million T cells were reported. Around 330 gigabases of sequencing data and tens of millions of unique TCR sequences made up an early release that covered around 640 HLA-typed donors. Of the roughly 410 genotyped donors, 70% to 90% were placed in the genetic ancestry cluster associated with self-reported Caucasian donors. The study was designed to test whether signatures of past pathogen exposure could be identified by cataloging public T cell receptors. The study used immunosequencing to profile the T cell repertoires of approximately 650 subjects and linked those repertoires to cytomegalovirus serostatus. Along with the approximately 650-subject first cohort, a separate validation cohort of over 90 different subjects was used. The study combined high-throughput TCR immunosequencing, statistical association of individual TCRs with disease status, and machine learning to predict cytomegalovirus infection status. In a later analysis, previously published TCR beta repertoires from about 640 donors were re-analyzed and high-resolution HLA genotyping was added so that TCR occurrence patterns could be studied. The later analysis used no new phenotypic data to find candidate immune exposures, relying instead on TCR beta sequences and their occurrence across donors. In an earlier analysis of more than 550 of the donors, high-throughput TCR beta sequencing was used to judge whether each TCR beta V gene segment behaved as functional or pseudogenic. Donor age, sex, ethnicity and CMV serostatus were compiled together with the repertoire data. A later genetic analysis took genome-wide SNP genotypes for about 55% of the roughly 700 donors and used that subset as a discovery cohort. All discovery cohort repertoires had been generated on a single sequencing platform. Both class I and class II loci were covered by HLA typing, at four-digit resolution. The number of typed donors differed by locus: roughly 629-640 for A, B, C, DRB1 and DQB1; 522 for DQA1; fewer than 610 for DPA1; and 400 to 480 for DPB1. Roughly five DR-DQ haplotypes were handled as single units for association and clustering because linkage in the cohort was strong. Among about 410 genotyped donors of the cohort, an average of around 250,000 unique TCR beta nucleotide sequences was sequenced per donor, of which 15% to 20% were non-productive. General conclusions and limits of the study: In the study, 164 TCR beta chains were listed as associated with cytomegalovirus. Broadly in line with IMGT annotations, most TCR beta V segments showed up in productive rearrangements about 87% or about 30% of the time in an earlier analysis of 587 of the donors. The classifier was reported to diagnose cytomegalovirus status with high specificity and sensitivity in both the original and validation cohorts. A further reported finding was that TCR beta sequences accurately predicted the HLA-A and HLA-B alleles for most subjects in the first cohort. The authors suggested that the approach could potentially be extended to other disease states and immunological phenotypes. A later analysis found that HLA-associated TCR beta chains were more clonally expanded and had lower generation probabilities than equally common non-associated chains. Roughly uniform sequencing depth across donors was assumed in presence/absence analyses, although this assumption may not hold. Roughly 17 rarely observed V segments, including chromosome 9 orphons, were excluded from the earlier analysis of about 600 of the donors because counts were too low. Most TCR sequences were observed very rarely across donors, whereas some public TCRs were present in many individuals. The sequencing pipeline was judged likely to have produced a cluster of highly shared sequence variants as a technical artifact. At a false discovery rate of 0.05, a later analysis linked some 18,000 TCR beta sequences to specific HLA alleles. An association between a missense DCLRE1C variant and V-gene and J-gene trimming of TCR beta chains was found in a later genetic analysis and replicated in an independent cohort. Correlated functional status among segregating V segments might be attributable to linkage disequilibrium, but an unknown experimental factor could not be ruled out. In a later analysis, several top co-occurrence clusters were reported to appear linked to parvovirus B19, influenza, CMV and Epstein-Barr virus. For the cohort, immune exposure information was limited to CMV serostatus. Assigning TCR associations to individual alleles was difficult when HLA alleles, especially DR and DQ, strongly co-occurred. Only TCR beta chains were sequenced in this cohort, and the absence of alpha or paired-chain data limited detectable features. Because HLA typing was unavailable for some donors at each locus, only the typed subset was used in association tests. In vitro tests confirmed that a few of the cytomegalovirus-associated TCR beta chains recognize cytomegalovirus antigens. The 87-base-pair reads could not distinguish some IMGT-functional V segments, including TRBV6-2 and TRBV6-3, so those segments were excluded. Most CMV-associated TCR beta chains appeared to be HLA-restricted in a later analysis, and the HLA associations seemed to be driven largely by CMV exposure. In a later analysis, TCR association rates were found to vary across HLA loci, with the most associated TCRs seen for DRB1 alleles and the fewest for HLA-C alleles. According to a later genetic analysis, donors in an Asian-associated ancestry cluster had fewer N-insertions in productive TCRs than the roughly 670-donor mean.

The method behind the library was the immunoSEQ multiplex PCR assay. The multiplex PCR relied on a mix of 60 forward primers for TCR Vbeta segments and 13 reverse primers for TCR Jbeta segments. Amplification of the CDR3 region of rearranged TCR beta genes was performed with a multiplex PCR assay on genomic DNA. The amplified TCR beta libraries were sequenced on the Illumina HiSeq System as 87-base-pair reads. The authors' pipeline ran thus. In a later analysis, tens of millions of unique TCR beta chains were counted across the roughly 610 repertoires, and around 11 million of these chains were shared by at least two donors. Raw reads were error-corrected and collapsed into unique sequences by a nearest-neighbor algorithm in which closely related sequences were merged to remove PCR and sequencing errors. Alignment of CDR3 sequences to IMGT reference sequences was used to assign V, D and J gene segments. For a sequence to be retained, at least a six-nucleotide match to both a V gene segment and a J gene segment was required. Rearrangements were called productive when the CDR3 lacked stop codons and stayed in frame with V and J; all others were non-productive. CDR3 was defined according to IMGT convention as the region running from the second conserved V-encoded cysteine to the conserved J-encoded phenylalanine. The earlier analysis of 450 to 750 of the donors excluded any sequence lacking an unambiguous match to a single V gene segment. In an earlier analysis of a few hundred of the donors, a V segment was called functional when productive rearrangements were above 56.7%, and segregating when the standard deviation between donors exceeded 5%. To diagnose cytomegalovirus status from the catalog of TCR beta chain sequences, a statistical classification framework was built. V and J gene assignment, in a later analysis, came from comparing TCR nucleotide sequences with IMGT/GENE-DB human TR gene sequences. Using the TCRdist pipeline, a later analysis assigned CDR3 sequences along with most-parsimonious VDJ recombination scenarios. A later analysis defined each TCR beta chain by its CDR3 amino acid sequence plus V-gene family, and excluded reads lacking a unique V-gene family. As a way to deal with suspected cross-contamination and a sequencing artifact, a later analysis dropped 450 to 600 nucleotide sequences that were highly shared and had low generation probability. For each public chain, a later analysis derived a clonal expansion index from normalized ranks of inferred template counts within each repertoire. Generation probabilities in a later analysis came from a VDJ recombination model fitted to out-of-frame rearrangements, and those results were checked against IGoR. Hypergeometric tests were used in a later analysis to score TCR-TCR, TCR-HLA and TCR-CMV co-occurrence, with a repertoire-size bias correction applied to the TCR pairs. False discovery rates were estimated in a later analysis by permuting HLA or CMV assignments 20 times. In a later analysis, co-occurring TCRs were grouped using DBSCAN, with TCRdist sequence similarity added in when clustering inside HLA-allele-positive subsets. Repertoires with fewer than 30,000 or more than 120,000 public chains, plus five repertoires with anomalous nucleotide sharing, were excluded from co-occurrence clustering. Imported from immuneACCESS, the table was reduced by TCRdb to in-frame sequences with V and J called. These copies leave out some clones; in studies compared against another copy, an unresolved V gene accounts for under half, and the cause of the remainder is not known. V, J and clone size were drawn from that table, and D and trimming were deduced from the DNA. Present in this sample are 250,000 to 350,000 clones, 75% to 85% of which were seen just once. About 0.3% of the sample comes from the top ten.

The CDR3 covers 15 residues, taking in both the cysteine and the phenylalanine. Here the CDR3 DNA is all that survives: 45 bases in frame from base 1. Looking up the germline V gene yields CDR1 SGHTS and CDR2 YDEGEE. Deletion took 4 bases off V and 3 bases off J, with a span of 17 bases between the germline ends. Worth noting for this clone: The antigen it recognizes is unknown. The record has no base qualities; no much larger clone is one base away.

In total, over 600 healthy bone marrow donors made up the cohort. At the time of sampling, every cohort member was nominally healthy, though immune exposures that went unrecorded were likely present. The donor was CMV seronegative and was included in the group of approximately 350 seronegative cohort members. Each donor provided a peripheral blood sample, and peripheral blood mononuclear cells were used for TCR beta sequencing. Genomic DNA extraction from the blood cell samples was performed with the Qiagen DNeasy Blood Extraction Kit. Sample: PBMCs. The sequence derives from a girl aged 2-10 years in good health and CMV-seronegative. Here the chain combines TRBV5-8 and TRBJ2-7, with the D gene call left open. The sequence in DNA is TGTGCCAGCAGCCCCCCCCAACGTTCCAGCTACGAGCAGTACTTC. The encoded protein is CASSPPQRSSYEQYF. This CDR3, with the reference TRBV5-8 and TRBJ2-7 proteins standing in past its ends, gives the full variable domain EAGVTQSPTHLIKTRGQQATLRCSPISGHTSVYWYQQALGLGLQFLLWYDEGEERNRGNFPPRFSGRQFPNYSSELNVNALELEDSALYLCASSPPQRSSYEQYFGPGTRLTVT.